Here is one T cell receptor beta chain with its context. No cognate antigen has been identified for it. No per-base quality is available; no much larger clone lies one base away. Other DNA sequences from this sample encode an identical CDR3 as well. From the cysteine through the phenylalanine, the CDR3 covers 14 amino acids. Here the CDR3 DNA is all that survives: 42 bases in frame from base 1. Looking up the germline V gene yields CDR1 LGHNA and CDR2 YNFKEQ. V is clipped by 3 bases and J by 1 base, and the sequence between their germline boundaries is 10 bases long. CD8 naive samples were CD45RO-negative cells positively selected for CCR7, giving a CD45RA+CCR7+ population that excluded TemRA cells. Healthy HIV-negative adults with no recently reported acute infections or vaccinations were included as donors. Every donor was a Caucasian adult residing in Nashville, Tennessee, USA. After blood collection by leukapheresis, PBMCs were isolated using Ficoll-Histopaque density gradient centrifugation and then cryopreserved in the vapor phase of liquid nitrogen. Analytical flow cytometry was used to check the purity and quantity of every magnetically sorted T cell population. Each sorted fraction had its genomic DNA isolated and then quantified by UV absorbance on a Nanodrop 2000c.

TCR CDR3 regions were amplified from genomic DNA by multiplex PCR using the deep immunoSEQ assay. Genomic DNA extracted from each cell subset was distributed evenly over all wells of several immunoSEQ 96-well plates, and each plate served as one replicate. Each replicate PCR for sorted subsets received roughly 200 ng genomic DNA, equal to about 30,000 T cell genomes. The purified libraries were quantified using a Qubit 3.0 fluorometer, sized with a Bioanalyzer 2100, and then quantified again using the KAPA Library Quantification kit. Every immunoSEQ 96-well plate was sequenced on a dedicated single-read 150-cycle Illumina NextSeq 550 flow cell. The source study handled its data this way. Because the immunoSEQ output included only junctional sequences and no quality scores, the filtering could not be the same as the filtering used for full-length reads. Sequences were annotated with PyIR, a Python wrapper for IgBLAST v1.9, using IMGT germline references to assign V/J genes and CDR3. Any read was removed if the V/J assignment was weak (E-value above 1e-6), the CDR3 was missing, or the read contained stop codons, out-of-frame junctions, or ambiguous translated residues. V3J clonotypes were defined as sequences sharing an identical inferred V gene, J gene, and CDR3 amino acid sequence. Percentage overlap between repertoires was computed as shared unique clonotypes divided by the size of the smaller repertoire. Three approaches were used to assess repertoire richness: RTK rarefaction, the Chao1 estimator, and Recon v2.1 estimates of unobserved clonotypes. For all TCRbeta clonotypes obtained by the gDNA method from a few donors, generation probabilities were computed with OLGA. TCRdb mirrors the immuneACCESS table, restricted to in-frame sequences. Some clones are absent from its copies; in checked studies, under half trace to an unresolved V gene, and the reason for the others is unknown. V and J calls plus clone size are reproduced from that table; the DNA served to infer D and trimming. The sample table records more than 2 million clones; roughly 95% of these occur just once. In total, the top ten clones hold 0.85% to 1.2% of the sample.

The data derive from a study of shared clonotypes between healthy human individuals (dated by TCRdb to 2018 to 2020). General notes on the study: A few men and a couple of women, aged 18 to 49 years, made up the cohort. To increase sequencing depth and limit assay-specific biases, different laboratories used diverse techniques to prepare libraries and sequence TCR repertoires. To estimate repertoire size and how much clonotype sharing occurs between individuals, the study deeply sequenced the blood TCR repertoires of five or six healthy adults. For each donor, CD4 naive and CD4 memory were each given three plates, CD8 naive was given two plates, and CD8 memory was given one plate. Each donor's leukapheresis produced roughly between roughly 0.85 and 10 billion PBMCs. Broad study findings and their caveats: Sampling was restricted to blood, and TCR repertoires in tissues likely differ from the TCR repertoires found in blood. About 5% of naive CD4, 3.5% of naive CD8, around 2.3% of memory CD4, and 0.35% to 0.4% of memory CD8 clonotypes were shared across a few donors. Naive subsets generally had larger estimated clonotype richness than memory subsets did. Pairwise subsampling led to the expectation that sequencing depth would affect the degree of clonotype sharing among donors. Clonotypes shared by all four sorted-subset donors showed higher generation probabilities than non-shared clonotypes. Rarefaction of sorted-subset datasets indicated incomplete sequencing despite the large sequencing depth. Because the study included a small number of donors, the genetic and exposure-history diversity represented was limited.

This TCR derives from a man between 18 and 35 years old in good health. Sequenced: naive CD8+ T cells sorted from blood. This specimen's cell subset or site label, per the study, means: CD45RA+CCR7+. This chain joins TRBV4-2 to TRBJ2-7; no D gene can be assigned with confidence. The CDR3 corresponds to CASSQGQPSYEQYF. DNA sequence: TGTGCCAGCAGCCAGGGCCAGCCTTCCTACGAGCAGTACTTC.